This T cell receptor (beta chain) was sequenced during a study of T cells after yellow fever vaccination. Study observations and caveats: Reappearance after the booster was observed for most primary-vaccination clones (roughly 97% CD4, over 70% CD8). The bulk population could contribute abundant contaminating clonotypes to FACS-sorted repertoires.

V lost 0 bases to trimming and J lost 9 bases; unmatched junction nucleotides: 9. The CDR3 sequence is 16 residues long. Germline CDR1 and CDR2: LGHNA and YNFKEQ. In regard to this clonotype: Its antigen is as yet unknown.

In making TCR cDNA, 5'RACE template switching added a universal primer site and UMIs to it. TCRdb independently ran MiXCR on the 5' RACE reads; one entry per CDR3 protein. The top ten clones hold approximately 24% of a sample with roughly 330,000 distinct CDR3 sequences, roughly 4.3% of them seen once. This receptor was identified in a man aged 18 to 29 who received the YFV17D yellow fever vaccine. The chain employs TRBV4-2 and TRBJ2-3, with 10 bases fitting TRBD2. The input for sequencing was PBMCs, taken 5 days after the yellow fever booster vaccination. The CDR3 DNA reads TGTGCCAGCAGCCAAGAATTAGCGGGGGGACAGATAACGCAGTATTTT. Its protein is CASSQELAGGQITQYF.